These T cell receptor beta chains were read from a single sample in a study of cytotoxic CD8 clonotypes in ibrutinib-treated CLL. Profiled with immunoSEQ multiplex PCR; TCRdb holds only in-frame clones, not every one. Of over 100,000 clones listed, roughly 57% are singletons. Specimen: PBMCs, collected after 24 months of ibrutinib treatment. The receptors stem from a human donor with chronic lymphocytic leukemia. Both conserved end residues are part of each CDR3. A D gene is named only where the DNA matches it firmly. The size field is filled for only some rows; it gives once, few, many or a size class.

j_gene | abundance | d_gene | v_gene | CDR3aa | CDR3nt
TRBJ1-1 | - | - | TRBV10-2 | CASSGWGAYYMNTEAFF | TGCGCCAGCAGTGGCTGGGGGGCATATTACATGAACACTGAAGCTTTCTTT
TRBJ2-7 | - | - | TRBV19 | CASSRFQGLSYEQYF | TGTGCCAGTAGCCGATTTCAGGGATTATCCTACGAGCAGTACTTC
TRBJ2-5 | - | TRBD2 | TRBV11-2 | CATSTERGVQETQYF | TGTGCCACTTCCACTGAGCGGGGCGTCCAGGAGACCCAGTACTTC
TRBJ2-3 | once | - | TRBV4-1 | CASSQDLTPADTQYF | TGCGCCAGCAGCCAAGACCTCACCCCTGCAGATACGCAGTATTTT
TRBJ2-7 | - | TRBD2 | TRBV5-5 | CASSFGLAGAYSYEQYF | TGTGCCAGCAGCTTCGGACTAGCGGGGGCCTACTCCTACGAGCAGTACTTC
TRBJ2-2 | - | - | TRBV5-1 | CASSLELANTGELFF | TGCGCCAGCAGCTTGGAGCTAGCGAACACCGGGGAGCTGTTTTTT
TRBJ1-6 | once | - | TRBV6-5 | CASSRRTAHNSPLHF | TGTGCCAGCAGTCGTCGGACAGCGCATAATTCACCCCTCCACTTT
TRBJ1-1 | - | - | TRBV2 | CASILRGNTEAFF | TGTGCCAGCATTTTAAGGGGAAACACTGAAGCTTTCTTT
TRBJ2-7 | few | TRBD2 | TRBV18 | CASSPGTRSSYEQYF | TGTGCCAGCTCACCGGGGACTAGGAGCTCCTACGAGCAGTACTTC
TRBJ1-1 | - | - | TRBV28 | CASSLKGPNTEAFF | TGTGCCAGCAGTTTAAAGGGTCCGAACACTGAAGCTTTCTTT
TRBJ2-3 | - | TRBD2 | TRBV11-3 | CASSSTTMGGLADTQYF | TGTGCCAGCAGCAGTACTACCATGGGGGGGTTGGCAGATACGCAGTATTTT
TRBJ1-1 | - | - | TRBV28 | CASSLGGREAFF | TGTGCCAGCAGTTTAGGGGGGAGGGAAGCTTTCTTT
TRBJ2-2 | - | TRBD2 | TRBV19 | CASSSPGGPNTGELFF | TGTGCCAGTAGTAGCCCGGGGGGGCCCAACACCGGGGAGCTGTTTTTT
TRBJ1-2 | few | - | TRBV11-3 | CASSLDGGSYGYTF | TGTGCCAGCAGCTTAGACGGCGGTTCGTATGGCTACACCTTC
TRBJ2-3 | once | - | TRBV7-9 | CASSPVGVADTQYF | TGTGCCAGCAGCCCCGTAGGGGTTGCAGATACGCAGTATTTT
TRBJ1-1 | - | TRBD1 | TRBV4-1 | CASSQSDRGNTEAFF | TGCGCCAGCAGCCAGTCCGACAGGGGTAACACTGAAGCTTTCTTT
TRBJ1-5 | few | TRBD1 | TRBV6-1 | CASSDMTGGNQPQHF | TGTGCCAGCAGTGACATGACAGGGGGTAATCAGCCCCAGCATTTT
TRBJ2-2 | - | - | TRBV25-1 | CASSVLGVARELFF | TGTGCCAGCAGTGTCCTCGGAGTTGCCCGGGAGCTGTTTTTT
TRBJ1-1 | - | - | TRBV5-1 | CASRTGLNTEAFF | TGCGCCAGCAGGACCGGTCTTAACACTGAAGCTTTCTTT
TRBJ1-2 | - | TRBD1 | TRBV5-6 | CASSEGTGQSHGYTF | TGTGCCAGCAGCGAAGGGACAGGGCAATCTCATGGCTACACCTTC
TRBJ2-7 | - | - | TRBV5-1 | CASSLRGSNYEQYF | TGCGCCAGCAGCTTGAGGGGTAGTAACTACGAGCAGTACTTC
TRBJ2-1 | - | - | TRBV5-1 | CASSSMGDSGEQFF | TGCGCCAGCAGCTCGATGGGGGACTCAGGTGAGCAGTTCTTC
TRBJ2-7 | - | - | TRBV20-1 | CSGGIQTEQYF | TGCAGTGGAGGGATTCAGACCGAGCAGTACTTC
TRBJ1-2 | - | - | TRBV5-1 | CASSSLQGATF | TGCGCCAGCAGCTCTTTACAGGGTGCCACCTTC
TRBJ2-5 | - | TRBD2 | TRBV5-4 | CASSLDLAGGLETQYF | TGTGCCAGCAGCTTGGATCTAGCGGGGGGGTTAGAGACCCAGTACTTC
TRBJ2-5 | - | TRBD2 | TRBV6-1 | CASSEGTGRETQYF | TGTGCCAGCAGTGAGGGAACCGGGAGGGAGACCCAGTACTTC
TRBJ1-3 | - | - | TRBV30 | CAWSRGPSGNTIYF | TGTGCCTGGAGCAGGGGCCCCTCTGGAAACACCATATATTTT
TRBJ1-6 | - | - | TRBV2 | CASSGQGDSPLHF | TGTGCCAGCAGTGGTCAGGGTGATTCACCCCTCCACTTT
TRBJ2-1 | - | TRBD2 | TRBV11-1 | CASSLLRGVYNEQFF | TGTGCCAGCAGCTTGCTGCGGGGGGTCTACAATGAGCAGTTCTTC
TRBJ2-7 | - | - | TRBV5-8 | CASSLPRSSYEQYF | TGTGCCAGCAGCTTGCCACGGAGCTCCTACGAGCAGTACTTC
TRBJ2-1 | - | TRBD2 | TRBV15 | CATSRDFRGGRGEQFF | TGTGCCACCAGCAGAGATTTTCGGGGGGGCCGAGGTGAGCAGTTCTTC
TRBJ1-5 | once | - | TRBV11-3 | CASSTGHPNQPQHF | TGTGCCAGCAGCACGGGACACCCCAATCAGCCCCAGCATTTT
TRBJ1-2 | - | - | TRBV18 | CASSPPVSRDVNYGYTF | TGTGCCAGCTCACCACCGGTTAGTAGGGATGTAAACTATGGCTACACCTTC
TRBJ1-3 | few | - | TRBV12-5 | CASGLVEGGNTIYF | TGTGCTAGTGGTTTGGTTGAGGGGGGAAACACCATATATTTT
TRBJ2-3 | - | - | TRBV7-2 | CASSLSPSGSTYSDTQYF | TGTGCCAGCAGCTTATCTCCCAGCGGGTCTACGTATTCAGATACGCAGTATTTT
TRBJ2-3 | - | - | TRBV7-9 | CASSLVGDTQYF | TGTGCCAGCAGCTTAGTAGGAGATACGCAGTATTTT
TRBJ2-1 | - | - | TRBV21-1 | CASRQEAGDRVVDEQFF | TGTGCCAGCAGACAAGAAGCAGGGGACAGGGTGGTAGATGAGCAGTTCTTC
TRBJ2-1 | - | - | TRBV10-2 | CASNWGRVTYNEQFF | TGCGCCAGCAATTGGGGGCGAGTTACCTACAATGAGCAGTTCTTC
TRBJ1-1 | - | - | TRBV29-1 | CSGGEGTTEAFF | TGCAGCGGGGGAGAGGGAACGACTGAAGCTTTCTTT
TRBJ2-3 | - | - | TRBV5-1 | CASSFRGTTDTQYF | TGCGCCAGCAGCTTTAGGGGAACCACAGATACGCAGTATTTT
TRBJ1-4 | once | - | TRBV29-1 | CSVVEQANEKLFF | TGCAGCGTTGTAGAACAGGCAAATGAAAAACTGTTTTTT
TRBJ2-6 | once | - | TRBV7-8 | CASSFDPSGVLTF | TGTGCCAGCAGCTTCGACCCTAGTGGCGTCCTGACTTTC
TRBJ2-7 | few | - | TRBV15 | CATSRDQGREQYF | TGTGCCACCAGCAGAGATCAGGGTCGCGAGCAGTACTTC
TRBJ1-2 | - | - | TRBV5-1 | CASSEEGDYGYTF | TGCGCCAGCAGCGAAGAGGGGGACTATGGCTACACCTTC
TRBJ1-4 | - | - | TRBV2 | CASSEGNRENEKLFF | TGTGCCAGCAGTGAAGGGAACAGGGAGAATGAAAAACTGTTTTTT
TRBJ1-1 | few | TRBD1 | TRBV6-4 | CASTTGGNTEAFF | TGTGCCAGCACGACAGGGGGCAACACTGAAGCTTTCTTT
TRBJ2-7 | - | TRBD2 | TRBV7-2 | CATQEGGGLSYEQYF | TGTGCCACTCAAGAAGGCGGGGGGCTATCCTACGAGCAGTACTTC
TRBJ1-6 | - | - | TRBV30 | CAWSSVAYNSPLHF | TGTGCCTGGAGTTCAGTAGCCTATAATTCACCCCTCCACTTT
TRBJ2-7 | few | TRBD1 | TRBV5-1 | CASSSGQGSYEQYF | TGCGCCAGCAGCTCGGGACAGGGTTCCTACGAGCAGTACTTC
TRBJ2-5 | - | TRBD2 | TRBV7-6 | CASSLNRPSGTYQETQYF | TGTGCCAGCAGCTTAAATCGGCCTAGCGGGACGTACCAAGAGACCCAGTACTTC
TRBJ2-2 | - | - | TRBV30 | CAWSVGYTGELFF | TGTGCCTGGAGTGTAGGGTACACCGGGGAGCTGTTTTTT
TRBJ1-6 | once | - | TRBV25-1 | CASSDYFPDKSPLHF | TGTGCCAGCAGTGATTATTTCCCAGACAAATCACCCCTCCACTTT
TRBJ1-4 | few | - | TRBV28 | CASSFSGNNEELFF | TGTGCCAGCAGTTTTTCGGGGAATAATGAGGAACTGTTTTTT
TRBJ2-2 | few | TRBD2 | TRBV6-5 | CASRTSGGSGELFF | TGTGCCAGCAGGACGAGCGGGGGATCCGGGGAGCTGTTTTTT
TRBJ1-1 | - | - | TRBV15 | CATSRVVGGPNTEAFF | TGTGCCACCAGCAGAGTTGTCGGGGGCCCGAACACTGAAGCTTTCTTT
TRBJ2-7 | - | - | TRBV5-1 | CASSLGQSIYEQYF | TGCGCCAGCAGCTTGGGACAGAGTATCTACGAGCAGTACTTC
TRBJ2-7 | - | - | TRBV9 | CASSVGGQEVEQYF | TGTGCCAGCAGCGTAGGGGGCCAGGAGGTCGAGCAGTACTTC
TRBJ2-7 | - | - | TRBV6-5 | CASSYLQEQYF | TGTGCCAGCAGTTACCTCCAGGAGCAGTACTTC
TRBJ1-4 | - | - | TRBV15 | CATSRSGVRDEKLFF | TGTGCCACCAGCAGATCGGGGGTGAGGGATGAAAAACTGTTTTTT
TRBJ2-1 | - | - | TRBV15 | CATSRDTAREQFF | TGTGCCACCAGCAGAGATACGGCTAGGGAGCAGTTCTTC